This T cell receptor beta chain was captured by sequencing in a study of T cell changes during pregnancy in multiple sclerosis. The CDR3 runs 17 residues. Germline values: CDR1 SGDLS, CDR2 YYNGEE. The V gene end was trimmed by 4 bases and the J gene end by 0 bases; junction bases not matched to a gene: 8. The assay was immunoSEQ multiplex PCR, and TCRdb's table has in-frame clones only and misses some. The repertoire holds about 72,000 clones, about 89% seen once, with 0.86% in the top ten. Sequenced material: peripheral blood, taken in the second trimester of pregnancy. This receptor was taken from a female donor with multiple sclerosis, enrolled in a pregnancy study. The chain recombines TRBV9 with TRBJ2-5, with TRBD2 matching over 11 bases. CDR3: CASSPAEGLADQETQYF. CDR3 bases: TGTGCCAGCAGCCCCGCGGAGGGACTAGCGGACCAAGAGACCCAGTACTTC.